These 21 T cell receptor beta chains originate from one sample sequenced in a study of OX40 agonist ivuxolimab in advanced cancers. The table came from immunoSEQ multiplex PCR; TCRdb's copy has only in-frame clones and leaves some out. The table shows 14,000 or so clones, with 76% occurring only once. The starting material was CD4+ or CD8+ T cells sorted from blood, obtained in a trial of the OX40 agonist ivuxolimab. The receptors were sampled from an adult with an advanced solid tumor such as melanoma, head and neck, liver or kidney cancer.

CDR3 residues: CASSHGQDPGTEAFF. For the CDR3, the DNA is TGTGCCAGCAGCCACGGACAGGACCCGGGGACTGAAGCTTTCTTT. The chain recombines TRBV4-2 with TRBJ1-1; the match to TRBD1 covers 7 bases. J gave up 5 bases and V 3 bases, and 9 bases lay outside the gene matches. The germline CDR1 and CDR2 sequences are LGHNA and YNFKEQ. CDR3 length equals 15 residues.

The rearrangement joins TRBV27 to TRBJ2-7; the D gene is possibly TRBD1 (6 bases). The CDR3 covers 16 residues. The germline V and J ends were trimmed by 3 bases and 3 bases, with 18 bases remaining between them. Germline-derived CDR1 and CDR2 are MNHEY and SMNVEV (reference sequence). The CDR3 here is CASSLTTGSWGYEQYF. The CDR3, as DNA: TGTGCCAGCAGTTTGACAACAGGGTCGTGGGGCTACGAGCAGTACTTC.

The CDR3 DNA reads TGTGCCAGCAGTTACGGGGGGGAGCTGTTTTTT. Protein product: CASSYGGELFF. The rearrangement joins TRBV6-5 to TRBJ2-2; D ambiguous. V gave up 2 bases and J gave up 8 bases, with 3 bases separating them. The CDR3 has 11 residues. CDR1 and CDR2 from the germline V gene are MNHEY and SVGAGI.

This clone was seen a handful of times. The V call is TRBV7-9, the J call TRBJ2-1; D perhaps matches TRBD1 (6 bases). V was clipped by 0 bases and J by 5 bases, with 17 bases between them. This CDR3 has 17 residues. Germline CDR1 and CDR2: SEHNR and FQNEAQ (reference sequence). CDR3 in DNA: TGTGCCAGCAGCTTAGCGCTCGGACAGCAAACCCACAATGAGCAGTTCTTC. Protein: CASSLALGQQTHNEQFF.

The V gene is TRBV19, the J gene TRBJ2-3; a weak D match, TRBD1 (7 bases). V gave up 7 bases and J gave up 1 base, with 24 bases separating them. Looked up from germline, CDR1 is LNHDA and CDR2 is SQIVND (reference sequence). The CDR3 consists of 18 residues. The DNA for the CDR3 is TGTGCCAGTACCCTAGGGGGCTTAGCGGCAGGCGGCACAGATACGCAGTATTTT. It encodes CASTLGGLAAGGTDTQYF. Combining the CDR3 with reference TRBV19 and TRBJ2-3 gives the whole variable domain DGGITQSPKYLFRKEGQNVTLSCEQNLNHDAMYWYRQDPGQGLRLIYYSQIVNDFQKGDIAEGYSVSREKKESFPLTVTSAQKNPTAFYLCASTLGGLAAGGTDTQYFGPGTRLTVL.

The chain carries TRBV4-3 and TRBJ1-1; possible D gene TRBD1, 5 bases. Per the germline V gene, CDR1 is LGHNA and CDR2 is YSLEER. There are 13 residues in the CDR3. Trimming took 6 bases from V and 1 from J, leaving 9 bases between them. The chain's CDR3 is CASSSGKNTEAFF. CDR3 sequence (DNA): TGCGCCAGCAGTTCAGGGAAGAACACTGAAGCTTTCTTT.

V is TRBV27 and J is TRBJ2-3, with D perhaps being TRBD1 or TRBD2 (6 bases each). The ends were cut back, 3 bases at V and 4 bases at J, with 11 bases in the middle. This CDR3 has 14 amino acids. Germline V lookup: CDR1 MNHEY, CDR2 SMNVEV (reference sequence). The CDR3 reads CASSLSGAADTQYF. CDR3 DNA sequence: TGTGCCAGCAGTTTGTCGGGGGCGGCAGATACGCAGTATTTT.

The chain recombines TRBV9 with TRBJ1-1; no reliable D call. Germline CDR1 and CDR2: SGDLS and YYNGEE. Trimming left V 4 bases short and J 5 bases short, with 12 bases between. This CDR3 region has 13 residues. Here the CDR3 reads CASSYGSGTEAFF. As DNA, the CDR3 is TGTGCCAGCAGCTACGGATCGGGAACTGAAGCTTTCTTT.

The chain combines TRBV2 with TRBJ2-5; D might be TRBD1 (6 bases). From germline, CDR1 is SNHLY and CDR2 FYNNEI. V lost 8 bases, J lost 5 bases, and 21 bases lay in between. The CDR3 length is 15 residues. The CDR3 sequence is CASSYVGGSRETQYF. The CDR3 coding sequence is TGTGCCAGCTCTTATGTAGGGGGTTCGAGGGAGACCCAGTACTTC.

CDR3 coding DNA: TGCGCCAGCAGCCAAGGGCCGGGGGGTCGGGGGGAGCAGTACTTC. Translating gives CASSQGPGGRGEQYF. This chain links TRBV4-3 with TRBJ2-7, with 7 bases matching TRBD2. CDR1 is LGHNA and CDR2 is YSLEER in the germline V gene. The CDR3 length is 15 residues. V lost 1 base to trimming and J lost 7 bases; unmatched junction nucleotides: 10.

The J gene is TRBJ1-2, the V gene TRBV11-2, with TRBD1 as a possible D gene (5 bases). This CDR3 spans 15 amino acids. Germline loops: CDR1 SGHAT, CDR2 FQNNGV. The V gene lost 1 base and the J gene lost 5 bases, with 14 bases spanning the gap. The CDR3 bases are TGTGCCAGCAGCTTAGCACCGGGACTAAAGTATGGCTACACCTTC. This gives the protein CASSLAPGLKYGYTF.

The chain is built from TRBV28 and TRBJ2-7; unclear D gene. Germline V gene data show CDR1 as MDHEN and CDR2 as SYDVKM. This CDR3 region has 13 residues. V was cut by 4 bases and J by 3 bases, with 10 bases left in between. The CDR3: CASSSPNYYEQYF. The CDR3 DNA sequence: TGTGCCAGCAGTTCCCCTAACTACTACGAGCAGTACTTC. The entire variable domain, with the rest obtained from reference TRBV28 and TRBJ2-7, is as follows: DVKVTQSSRYLVKRTGEKVFLECVQDMDHENMFWYRQDPGLGLRLIYFSYDVKMKEKGDIPEGYSVSREKKERFSLILESASTNQTSMYLCASSSPNYYEQYFGPGTRLTVT.

The V gene is TRBV4-1, the J gene TRBJ1-2, with TRBD1 as a possible D gene (6 bases). Germline values: CDR1 MGHRA, CDR2 YSYEKL. V lost 1 base and J lost 7, with 16 bases in between. The CDR3 sequence is 15 residues long. This CDR3 reads CASSQVIGGGGGYTF. The CDR3 DNA sequence: TGCGCCAGCAGCCAAGTGATAGGGGGAGGGGGTGGCTACACCTTC.

This clone appeared a few times. The chain carries TRBV19 and TRBJ2-3; 9 positions agree with TRBD1. CDR1 is LNHDA and CDR2 is SQIVND in the germline V gene (reference sequence). V trimming: 5 bases; J trimming: 11 bases; junction bases outside the gene matches: 5. The CDR3 extends over 12 amino acids. The CDR3 reads CASSVGQGKQYF. The CDR3 nucleotides read TGTGCCAGTAGTGTGGGACAGGGTAAGCAGTATTTT.

This chain links TRBV6-1 with TRBJ2-7, with 10 bases fitting TRBD1. The length of the CDR3 is 15 residues. Germline trimming cut 7 bases from V and 6 bases from J; bases unmatched to any gene: 12. Germline V gene lookup returns CDR1 MNHNS and CDR2 SASEGT. CDR3 DNA: TGTGCCAGCATAAGGGACAGGGGAGGTTTCAGCGAGCAGTACTTC. As protein: CASIRDRGGFSEQYF.

The V call is TRBV21-1, the J call TRBJ2-7; TRBD2 reflects the table's D call only, with no check against the DNA. TRBV21-1 constitutes a pseudogene. This CDR3 has 14 residues. The CDR3 DNA sequence: TGTGCCAGCGGGTCTCCTAGCGGCTCCTACGAGCAGTACTTC. Its protein is CASGSPSGSYEQYF.

V is TRBV15 and J is TRBJ1-2, with unresolved D. The CDR3 totals 14 residues. V lost 5 bases, J lost 4 bases, and 14 bases lay in between. Germline assignment: CDR1 LNHNV and CDR2 YYDKDF (reference sequence). The CDR3 nucleotides read TGTGCCACCAGCTCCGGATGGGGAGGCTATGGCTACACCTTC. Translated: CATSSGWGGYGYTF. Using reference TRBV15 and TRBJ1-2 for the parts outside the CDR3, the full variable domain is DAMVIQNPRYQVTQFGKPVTLSCSQTLNHNVMYWYQQKSSQAPKLLFHYYDKDFNNEADTPDNFQSRRPNTSFCFLDIRSPGLGDTAMYLCATSSGWGGYGYTFGSGTRLTVV.

The rearrangement joins TRBV6-5 to TRBJ2-3; 10 bases agree with TRBD1. Germline values: CDR1 MNHEY, CDR2 SVGAGI. The CDR3 has 16 residues. V gave up 0 bases and J gave up 6 bases; unmatched junction bases: 6. The CDR3 spells CASSYSLTGGGDTQYF. As DNA, the CDR3 is TGTGCCAGCAGTTACTCGCTGACAGGGGGCGGCGATACGCAGTATTTT.

The rearrangement joins TRBV4-1 to TRBJ1-3; possibly TRBD1 for D (6 bases). The CDR3 covers 15 residues. The germline gives CDR1 MGHRA, CDR2 YSYEKL. V gave up 0 bases and J gave up 3 bases, with 9 bases separating them. The CDR3 DNA follows: TGCGCCAGCAGCCAAGAGGGCAGGGGTGGAAACACCATATATTTT. Protein sequence: CASSQEGRGGNTIYF.

The CDR3 region is CASSVGGYEQYF. Here the CDR3 DNA reads TGTGCCAGCAGCGTAGGGGGCTACGAGCAGTACTTC. This chain joins TRBV11-2 and TRBJ2-7; perhaps TRBD1 as D (6 bases). Germline V gene data show CDR1 as SGHAT and CDR2 as FQNNGV. There are 12 residues in the CDR3. V dropped 5 bases and J dropped 3 bases, with 8 bases sitting between them.

In the case of this clone: This sample also contains other DNA sequences that code for the same CDR3. This chain joins TRBV6-5 and TRBJ1-3, with D hard to call. V shed 6 bases and J shed 7 bases, with 10 bases lying between them. CDR3 size: 12 residues. CDR1 is MNHEY and CDR2 is SVGAGI in the germline V gene. Here the CDR3 DNA reads TGTGCCAGCAGCCGCCCACGGAACACCATATATTTT. It encodes CASSRPRNTIYF.